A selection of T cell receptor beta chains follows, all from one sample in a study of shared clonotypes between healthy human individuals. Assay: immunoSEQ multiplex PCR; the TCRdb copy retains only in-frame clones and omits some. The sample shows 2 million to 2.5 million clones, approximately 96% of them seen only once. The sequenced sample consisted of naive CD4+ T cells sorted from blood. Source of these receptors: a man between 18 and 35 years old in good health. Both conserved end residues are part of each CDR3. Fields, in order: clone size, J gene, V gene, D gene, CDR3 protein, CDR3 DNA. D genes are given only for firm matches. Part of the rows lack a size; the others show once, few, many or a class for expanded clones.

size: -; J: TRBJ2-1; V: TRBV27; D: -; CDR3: CASRSWKGPYNEQFF; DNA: TGTGCCAGCAGGTCTTGGAAGGGGCCCTACAATGAGCAGTTCTTC
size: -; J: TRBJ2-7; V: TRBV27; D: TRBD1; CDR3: CASSSTGGTYEQYF; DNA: TGTGCCAGCAGCTCTACAGGGGGCACCTACGAGCAGTACTTC
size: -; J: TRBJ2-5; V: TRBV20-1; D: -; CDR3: CSARGKETQYF; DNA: TGCAGTGCTAGGGGGAAAGAGACCCAGTACTTC
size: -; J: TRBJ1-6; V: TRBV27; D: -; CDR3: CASSGQSNSPLHF; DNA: TGTGCCAGCAGCGGACAGTCCAATTCACCCCTCCACTTT
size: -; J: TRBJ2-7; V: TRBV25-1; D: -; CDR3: CASSWGRYYEQYF; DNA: TGTGCCAGCAGTTGGGGCAGATACTACGAGCAGTACTTC
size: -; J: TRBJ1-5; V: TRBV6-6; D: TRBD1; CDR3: CASSDRGRNQPQHF; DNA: TGTGCCAGCAGTGACAGGGGGCGGAATCAGCCCCAGCATTTT
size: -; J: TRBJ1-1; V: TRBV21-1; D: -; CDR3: CAQPRTGRNTEAFF; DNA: TGTGCCCAGCCCCGGACAGGGCGGAACACTGAAGCTTTCTTT
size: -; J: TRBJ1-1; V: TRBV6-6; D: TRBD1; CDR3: CASSYSDRTTEAFF; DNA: TGTGCCAGCAGTTACTCGGACAGGACCACTGAAGCTTTCTTT
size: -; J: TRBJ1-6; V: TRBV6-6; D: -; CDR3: CASSYDPRGNSPLHF; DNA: TGTGCCAGCAGTTACGACCCGAGGGGGAATTCACCCCTCCACTTT
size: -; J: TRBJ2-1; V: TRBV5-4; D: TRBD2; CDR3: CASSSGLAGAGEQFF; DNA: TGTGCCAGCAGCTCAGGACTAGCGGGAGCGGGTGAGCAGTTCTTC
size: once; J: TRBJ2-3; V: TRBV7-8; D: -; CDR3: CASSLVGWGADTQYF; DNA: TGTGCCAGCAGCTTGGTAGGATGGGGGGCCGATACGCAGTATTTT
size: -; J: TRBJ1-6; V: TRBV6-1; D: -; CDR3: CASSETVGVASPLHF; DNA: TGTGCCAGCAGTGAAACCGTGGGAGTAGCTTCACCCCTCCACTTT
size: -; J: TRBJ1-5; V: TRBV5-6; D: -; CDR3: CASSLTGLGNQPQHF; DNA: TGTGCCAGCAGCTTAACCGGGCTTGGAAATCAGCCCCAGCATTTT
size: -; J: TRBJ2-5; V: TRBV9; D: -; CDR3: CASSVVGTETQYF; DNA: TGTGCCAGCAGCGTAGTAGGGACGGAGACCCAGTACTTC
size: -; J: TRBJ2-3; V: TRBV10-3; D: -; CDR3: CATIDYNTDTQYF; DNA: TGTGCCACCATAGACTACAACACAGATACGCAGTATTTT
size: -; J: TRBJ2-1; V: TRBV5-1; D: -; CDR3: CASSLDGQYNEQFF; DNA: TGCGCCAGCAGCTTGGACGGCCAATACAATGAGCAGTTCTTC
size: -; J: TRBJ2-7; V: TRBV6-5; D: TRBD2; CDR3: CASSKRGRGYEQYF; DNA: TGTGCCAGCAGTAAGCGGGGCCGGGGATACGAGCAGTACTTC
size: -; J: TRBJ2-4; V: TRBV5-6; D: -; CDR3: CASGNGGNIQYF; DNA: TGTGCCAGCGGGAATGGGGGAAACATTCAGTACTTC
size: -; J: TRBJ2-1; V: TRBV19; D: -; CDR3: CASSVTGGQYNEQFF; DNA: TGTGCCAGTAGTGTAACGGGGGGCCAATACAATGAGCAGTTCTTC
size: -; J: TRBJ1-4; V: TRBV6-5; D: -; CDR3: CAAGQDVNEKLFF; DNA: TGTGCCGCAGGTCAGGACGTAAATGAAAAACTGTTTTTT
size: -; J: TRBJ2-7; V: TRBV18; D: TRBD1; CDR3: CASSPLAGTGTYEQYF; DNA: TGTGCCAGCTCACCATTGGCCGGGACAGGAACCTACGAGCAGTACTTC
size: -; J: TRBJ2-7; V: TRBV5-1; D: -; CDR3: CASSLEGSYEQYF; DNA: TGCGCCAGCAGCTTGGAAGGCTCCTACGAGCAGTACTTC
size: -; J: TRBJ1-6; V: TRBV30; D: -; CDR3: CAWKDNYNSPLHF; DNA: TGTGCCTGGAAGGACAACTATAATTCACCCCTCCACTTT
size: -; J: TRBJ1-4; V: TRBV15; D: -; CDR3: CATSPIVAGEKLFF; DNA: TGTGCCACCAGCCCCATCGTGGCTGGTGAAAAACTGTTTTTT
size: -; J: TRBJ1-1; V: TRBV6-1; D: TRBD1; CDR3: CASVDRGANTEAFF; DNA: TGTGCCAGCGTAGACAGGGGCGCAAACACTGAAGCTTTCTTT
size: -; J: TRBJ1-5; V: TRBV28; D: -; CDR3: CASSLYRESNQPQHF; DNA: TGTGCCAGCAGTTTATACAGGGAAAGCAATCAGCCCCAGCATTTT
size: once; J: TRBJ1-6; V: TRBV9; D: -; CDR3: CASSVDGGGLPLHF; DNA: TGTGCCAGCAGCGTAGACGGGGGGGGTTTGCCCCTCCACTTT
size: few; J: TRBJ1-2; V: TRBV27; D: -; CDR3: CASSLFGDGYTF; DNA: TGTGCCAGCAGCCTTTTTGGGGATGGCTACACCTTC
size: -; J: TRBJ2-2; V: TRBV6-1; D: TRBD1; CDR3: CASSGQGPTGELFF; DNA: TGTGCCAGCAGTGGACAGGGTCCCACCGGGGAGCTGTTTTTT
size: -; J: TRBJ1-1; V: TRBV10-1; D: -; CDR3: CASSERVGTEAFF; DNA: TGCGCCAGCAGTGAGCGGGTCGGCACTGAAGCTTTCTTT
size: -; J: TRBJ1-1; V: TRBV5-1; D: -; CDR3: CASSSGDPNTEAFF; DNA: TGCGCCAGCAGTTCAGGGGATCCGAACACTGAAGCTTTCTTT
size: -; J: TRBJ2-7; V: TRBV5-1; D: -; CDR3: CASSPLPGEGNEQYF; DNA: TGCGCCAGCAGCCCGCTGCCGGGGGAAGGAAACGAGCAGTACTTC
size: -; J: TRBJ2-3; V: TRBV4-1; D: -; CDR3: CASSQDWQPTDTQYF; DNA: TGCGCCAGCAGCCAAGATTGGCAGCCCACAGATACGCAGTATTTT
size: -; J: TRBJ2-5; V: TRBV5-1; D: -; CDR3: CASSLDLAIGLETQYF; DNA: TGCGCCAGCAGCTTGGACCTAGCGATTGGTTTAGAGACCCAGTACTTC
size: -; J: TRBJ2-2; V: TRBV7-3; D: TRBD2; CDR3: CASSPRTSGGTNTGELFF; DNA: TGTGCCAGCAGCCCCCGGACGAGCGGGGGGACCAACACCGGGGAGCTGTTTTTT
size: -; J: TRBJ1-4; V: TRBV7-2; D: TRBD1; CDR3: CASSFDRGNDKLFF; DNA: TGTGCCAGCAGCTTCGACAGGGGGAATGATAAACTGTTTTTT
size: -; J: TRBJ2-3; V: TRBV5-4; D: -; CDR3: CASSSARDLHTDTQYF; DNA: TGTGCCAGCAGTTCCGCTCGGGACTTACACACAGATACGCAGTATTTT
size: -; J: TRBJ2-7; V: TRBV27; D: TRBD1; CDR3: CASSSGQGQGYSYEQYF; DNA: TGTGCCAGCAGTTCCGGACAGGGGCAGGGGTACTCCTACGAGCAGTACTTC
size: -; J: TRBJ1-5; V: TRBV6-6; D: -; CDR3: CASSYSQGSQPQHF; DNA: TGTGCCAGCAGTTACTCCCAGGGGAGCCAGCCCCAGCATTTT
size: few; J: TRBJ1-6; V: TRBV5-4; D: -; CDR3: CASSLVGMENSPLHF; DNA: TGTGCCAGCAGCTTGGTCGGGATGGAGAATTCACCCCTCCACTTT
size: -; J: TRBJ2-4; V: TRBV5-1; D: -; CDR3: CASSFSGEGKNIQYF; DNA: TGCGCCAGCAGCTTCTCCGGCGAGGGCAAAAACATTCAGTACTTC
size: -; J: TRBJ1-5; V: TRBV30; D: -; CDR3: CAWGEGGSNQPQHF; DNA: TGTGCCTGGGGTGAAGGAGGTAGCAATCAGCCCCAGCATTTT
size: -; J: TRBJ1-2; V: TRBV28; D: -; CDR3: CASSLPGTNYGYTF; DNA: TGTGCCAGCAGTTTACCGGGAACTAACTATGGCTACACCTTC
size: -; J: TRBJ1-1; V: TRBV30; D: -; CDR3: CAWSGGGGEAFF; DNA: TGTGCCTGGAGTGGAGGGGGAGGCGAAGCTTTCTTT
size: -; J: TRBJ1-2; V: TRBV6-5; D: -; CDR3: CASSPGGRGGYTF; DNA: TGTGCCAGCAGCCCGGGGGGGCGCGGTGGCTACACCTTC
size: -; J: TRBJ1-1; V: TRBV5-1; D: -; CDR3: CASSTNSGVTEAFF; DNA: TGCGCCAGCAGCACAAACTCAGGGGTCACTGAAGCTTTCTTT
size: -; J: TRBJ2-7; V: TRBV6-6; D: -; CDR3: CASSYSNPRDTYEQYF; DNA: TGTGCCAGCAGTTACTCTAACCCCCGGGACACTTACGAGCAGTACTTC